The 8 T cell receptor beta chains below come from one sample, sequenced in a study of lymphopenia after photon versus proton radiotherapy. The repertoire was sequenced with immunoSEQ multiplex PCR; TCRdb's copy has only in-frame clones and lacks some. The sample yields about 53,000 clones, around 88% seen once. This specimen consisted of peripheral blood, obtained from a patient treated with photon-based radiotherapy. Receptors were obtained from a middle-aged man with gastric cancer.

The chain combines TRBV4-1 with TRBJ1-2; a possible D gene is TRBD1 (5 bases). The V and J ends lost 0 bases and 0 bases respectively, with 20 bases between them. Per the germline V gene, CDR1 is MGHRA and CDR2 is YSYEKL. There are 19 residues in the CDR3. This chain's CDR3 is CASSQDPMGVIGTNYGYTF. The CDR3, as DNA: TGCGCCAGCAGCCAAGATCCCATGGGGGTCATAGGAACTAACTATGGCTACACCTTC.

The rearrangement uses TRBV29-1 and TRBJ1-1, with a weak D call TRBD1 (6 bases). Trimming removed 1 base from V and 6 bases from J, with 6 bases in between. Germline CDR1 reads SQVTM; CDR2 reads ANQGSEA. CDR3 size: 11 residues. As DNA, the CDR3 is TGCAGCGTTGAAGGACAGGCTGAAGCTTTCTTT. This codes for CSVEGQAEAFF.

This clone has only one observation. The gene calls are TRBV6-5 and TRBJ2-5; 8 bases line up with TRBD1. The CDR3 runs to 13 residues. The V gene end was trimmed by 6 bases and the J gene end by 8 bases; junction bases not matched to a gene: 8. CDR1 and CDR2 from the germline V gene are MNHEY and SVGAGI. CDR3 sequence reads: CASSPGQVATQYF. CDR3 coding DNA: TGTGCCAGCAGCCCGGGACAGGTGGCTACCCAGTACTTC.

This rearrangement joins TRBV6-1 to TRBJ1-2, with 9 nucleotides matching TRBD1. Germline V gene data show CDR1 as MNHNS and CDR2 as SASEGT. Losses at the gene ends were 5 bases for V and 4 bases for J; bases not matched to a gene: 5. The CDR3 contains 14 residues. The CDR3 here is CASSSDRGSYGYTF. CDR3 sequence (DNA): TGTGCCAGCAGTTCGGACAGGGGTAGCTATGGCTACACCTTC.

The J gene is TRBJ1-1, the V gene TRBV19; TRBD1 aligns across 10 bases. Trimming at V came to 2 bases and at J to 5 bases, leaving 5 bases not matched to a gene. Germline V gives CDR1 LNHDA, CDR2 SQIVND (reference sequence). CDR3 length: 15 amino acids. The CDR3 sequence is CASSITDRGETEAFF. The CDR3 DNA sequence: TGTGCCAGTAGTATAACGGACAGGGGGGAGACTGAAGCTTTCTTT.

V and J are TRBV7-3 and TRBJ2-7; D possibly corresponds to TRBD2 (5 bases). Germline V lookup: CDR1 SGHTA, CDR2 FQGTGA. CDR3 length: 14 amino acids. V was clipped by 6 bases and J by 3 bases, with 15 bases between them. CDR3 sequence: CASSPTGEVYEQYF. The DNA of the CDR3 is TGTGCCAGCAGTCCTACCGGGGAAGTCTACGAGCAGTACTTC.

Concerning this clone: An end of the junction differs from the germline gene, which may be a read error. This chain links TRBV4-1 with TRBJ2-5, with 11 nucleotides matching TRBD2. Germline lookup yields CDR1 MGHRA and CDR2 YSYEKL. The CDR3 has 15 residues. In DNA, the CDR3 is TGCGCCAGCAGCAGAGGGACTAGCGGACAAGAGGCCCAGTACTTC. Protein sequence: CASSRGTSGQEAQYF.

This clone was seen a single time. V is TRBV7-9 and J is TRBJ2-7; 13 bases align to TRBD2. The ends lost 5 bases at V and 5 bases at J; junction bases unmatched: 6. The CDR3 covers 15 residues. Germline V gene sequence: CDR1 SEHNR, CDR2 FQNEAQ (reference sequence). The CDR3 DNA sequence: TGTGCCAGCAGCCGCCCAGGACTAGCGGGAGACGAGCAGTACTTC. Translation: CASSRPGLAGDEQYF.